These T cell receptor beta chains were read from a single sample in a study of blood T cell repertoires in COVID-19. Data came from immunoSEQ multiplex PCR; TCRdb stores just in-frame clones and leaves some out. The repertoire includes tens of thousands of clones, 75% to 95% of them detected once, and 2% to 2.5% sits in the top ten. Sample: peripheral blood. These receptors all come from a man aged 60 to 75 with acute or convalescent COVID-19. Each CDR3 is given with its conserved first and last residue. D genes are given only for firm matches. Clone size is not always given. Where it is, it says once, few, many or a class for expanded clones.

d_gene,v_gene,abundance,j_gene,CDR3aa,CDR3nt
NA,TRBV25-1,NA,TRBJ2-2,CASRGTENTGELFF,TGTGCCAGCAGGGGGACTGAGAACACCGGGGAGCTGTTTTTT
TRBD1,TRBV6-5,NA,TRBJ1-3,CASSPQGALGNTIYF,TGTGCCAGCAGCCCACAGGGGGCGCTTGGAAACACCATATATTTT
NA,TRBV28,NA,TRBJ2-7,CASRDSSSYEQYF,TGTGCCAGCAGGGACTCCAGCTCCTACGAGCAGTACTTC
NA,TRBV5-8,once,TRBJ1-5,CASSYRDQPQHF,TGTGCCAGCAGCTACAGGGATCAGCCCCAGCATTTT
TRBD1,TRBV11-3,NA,TRBJ2-7,CASSLVGQVPEQYF,TGTGCCAGCAGCTTAGTGGGACAGGTTCCCGAGCAGTACTTC
NA,TRBV28,NA,TRBJ1-3,CASSFLSGSSGNTIYF,TGTGCCAGCAGTTTTCTGTCAGGCAGCTCTGGAAACACCATATATTTT
NA,TRBV7-2,few,TRBJ1-4,CASSLDRGINEKLFF,TGTGCCAGCAGCTTAGATCGGGGGATTAATGAAAAACTGTTTTTT
NA,TRBV19,NA,TRBJ1-5,CASKERGFGNQPQHF,TGTGCCAGTAAGGAGCGTGGGTTTGGCAATCAGCCCCAGCATTTT
TRBD2,TRBV7-2,NA,TRBJ2-1,CASSPDSRGGSEQFF,TGTGCCAGCAGCCCCGACTCACGCGGGGGGAGTGAGCAGTTCTTC
TRBD2,TRBV2,NA,TRBJ2-7,CASRATSGRAYEQYF,TGTGCCAGCAGAGCAACTAGCGGGAGGGCCTACGAGCAGTACTTC
NA,TRBV7-2,NA,TRBJ1-1,CASSSTRRGNTEAFF,TGTGCCAGCAGCTCGACAAGGAGGGGGAACACTGAAGCTTTCTTT
NA,TRBV5-6,NA,TRBJ1-2,CASSLAGEGHGYTF,TGTGCCAGCAGCTTGGCCGGGGAGGGGCATGGCTACACCTTC
NA,TRBV6-6,NA,TRBJ2-7,CASSYSSNRFEQYF,TGTGCCAGCAGTTACTCGTCCAATAGATTTGAGCAGTACTTC
NA,TRBV14,NA,TRBJ1-1,CASSPNTEAFF,TGTGCCAGCAGCCCTAACACTGAAGCTTTCTTT
NA,TRBV20-1,NA,TRBJ2-3,CSARQINAQYF,TGCAGTGCTAGACAGATTAATGCGCAGTATTTT
TRBD1,TRBV2,once,TRBJ1-4,CASRLEGATTNEKLFF,TGTGCCAGCCGACTCGAGGGGGCCACAACTAATGAAAAACTGTTTTTT
NA,TRBV6-5,NA,TRBJ1-2,CASSRQNYGYTF,TGTGCCAGCAGTAGACAGAACTATGGCTACACCTTC
NA,TRBV5-1,NA,TRBJ1-4,CASSLERPNEKLFF,TGCGCCAGCAGCTTGGAGCGTCCTAATGAAAAACTGTTTTTT
TRBD2,TRBV28,once,TRBJ2-3,CASSLSGTSGRVADTQYF,TGTGCCAGCAGTTTATCGGGGACTAGCGGGAGAGTCGCAGATACGCAGTATTTT
NA,TRBV3-1/TRBV3-2,once,TRBJ2-3,CASSSRGPDTDTQYF,TGTGCCAGCAGCTCGCGGGGGCCAGACACAGATACGCAGTATTTT
NA,TRBV9,NA,TRBJ1-2,CASGAVEDRLGYTF,TGTGCCAGCGGAGCAGTGGAGGATAGGCTTGGCTACACCTTC
TRBD1,TRBV28,NA,TRBJ2-1,CASSTRDRGSVFSYNEQFF,TGTGCCAGCAGTACCCGGGACAGGGGTTCTGTTTTCTCCTACAATGAGCAGTTCTTC
NA,TRBV2,NA,TRBJ1-1,CASREVRRNTEAFF,TGTGCCAGCAGGGAGGTACGTCGGAACACTGAAGCTTTCTTT
NA,TRBV6-5,NA,TRBJ2-1,CASRRRTEYNEQFF,TGTGCCAGCAGACGCCGGACTGAGTACAATGAGCAGTTCTTC
NA,TRBV11-3,NA,TRBJ1-1,CASSPRQNGAFF,TGTGCCAGCAGTCCTAGACAGAACGGCGCTTTCTTT
NA,TRBV28,NA,TRBJ1-1,CASSLGQGEAFF,TGTGCCAGCAGTTTGGGGCAGGGTGAAGCTTTCTTT
NA,TRBV30,few,TRBJ1-1,CVLDMRQNTEAFF,TGTGTCCTGGACATGAGGCAAAACACTGAAGCTTTCTTT
TRBD2,TRBV27,NA,TRBJ2-7,CASSSARLAGGLEQYF,TGTGCCAGCAGTTCCGCACGACTAGCGGGAGGACTTGAGCAGTACTTC
NA,TRBV10-3,once,TRBJ2-1,CAIKAEHSYNEQFF,TGTGCCATAAAAGCGGAACACTCCTACAATGAGCAGTTCTTC
TRBD1,TRBV18,NA,TRBJ1-6,CASSPIDRGGRNSPLHF,TGTGCCAGCTCACCGATCGACAGGGGGGGACGGAATTCACCCCTCCACTTT
NA,TRBV2,few,TRBJ1-5,CASNVQGGPQHF,TGTGCCAGCAATGTACAGGGTGGGCCCCAGCATTTT
NA,TRBV7-9,NA,TRBJ2-7,CASSLGSNSYEQYF,TGTGCCAGCAGCTTAGGTAGCAACTCCTACGAGCAGTACTTC
TRBD1,TRBV5-6,NA,TRBJ1-2,CASKPQGGDYGYTF,TGTGCCAGCAAACCTCAGGGGGGAGACTATGGCTACACCTTC
NA,TRBV7-2,NA,TRBJ2-1,CASSLASVGGYNEQFF,TGTGCCAGCAGCTTAGCTTCTGTGGGAGGCTACAATGAGCAGTTCTTC
TRBD2,TRBV5-8,NA,TRBJ2-1,CASSLYRLAGTNEQFF,TGTGCCAGCAGCTTGTATAGGCTAGCGGGAACAAATGAGCAGTTCTTC
NA,TRBV4-2,NA,TRBJ1-5,CASSQDHGGGQPQHF,TGTGCCAGCAGCCAAGATCATGGGGGGGGGCAGCCCCAGCATTTT
NA,TRBV28,NA,TRBJ1-2,CASHPPGANYGYTF,TGTGCCAGCCACCCCCCAGGGGCTAACTATGGCTACACCTTC
TRBD1,TRBV5-6,NA,TRBJ1-2,CASSWTGTGGYGYTF,TGTGCCAGCAGCTGGACGGGGACAGGGGGCTATGGCTACACCTTC
NA,TRBV20-1,NA,TRBJ1-1,CSASRGNTEAFF,TGCAGTGCTAGTAGGGGGAATACTGAAGCTTTCTTT
NA,TRBV7-3,NA,TRBJ2-3,CASSWASGVGADTQYF,TGTGCCAGCAGCTGGGCGTCGGGAGTAGGAGCAGATACGCAGTATTTT